These 6 T cell receptor beta chains share one sample of origin, sequenced in a study of graft-versus-host responses after intestinal transplantation. Their recognized antigens are unknown. Sequenced by immunoSEQ multiplex PCR; TCRdb stores in-frame clones only, minus some. This table has 85,000 to 100,000 clones, 80% to 95% appearing once. The specimen comprised unstimulated CD4+ T cells sorted from spleen or lymph node cells, sampled before intestinal transplant. These receptor sequences come from a human donor who received an intestinal transplant.

The J gene is TRBJ2-7, the V gene TRBV11-1; 11 bases agree with TRBD2. J lost 6 bases, V lost 1 base, and 5 bases had no gene match. This CDR3 has 15 amino acids. Germline lookup yields CDR1 SGHAT and CDR2 FQDESV (reference sequence). The CDR3 spells CASSLVASGRLEQYF. Written as DNA, the CDR3 is TGTGCCAGCAGCTTAGTGGCTAGCGGGAGGCTCGAGCAGTACTTC.

V usage is TRBV7-8 and J usage is TRBJ1-1; perhaps TRBD1 as D (6 bases). Trimming stripped 3 bases from V and 7 bases from J, with 12 bases between. The CDR3 runs to 13 residues. In germline, CDR1 is SGHVS, CDR2 FQNEAQ. For the CDR3, the DNA is TGTGCCAGCAGCTTGGACAGAACGGGTGAAGCTTTCTTT. It translates to CASSLDRTGEAFF.

The chain recombines TRBV4-2 with TRBJ1-5; D perhaps matches TRBD1 (5 bases). The CDR3 runs 16 residues. V lost 4 bases and J lost 3, with 16 bases in between. The V gene's germline CDR1 is LGHNA and CDR2 YNFKEQ. CDR3 coding DNA: TGTGCCAGCAGCCCCCGGGGGGGAACCTTCAATCAGCCCCAGCATTTT. Translation: CASSPRGGTFNQPQHF.

CDR3 residues: CASSFFHSQETQYF. CDR3 DNA: TGTGCCAGCAGCTTCTTCCACTCCCAAGAGACCCAGTACTTC. This rearrangement joins TRBV7-9 to TRBJ2-5, with D uncertain. The length of the CDR3 is 14 residues. V dropped 3 bases and J dropped 1 base, with 9 bases sitting between them. Looked up from germline, CDR1 is SEHNR and CDR2 is FQNEAQ (reference sequence).

The chain recombines TRBV12-5 with TRBJ1-1; D unresolved. From germline, CDR1 is LGHNT and CDR2 FRNRAP. This CDR3 has 16 amino acids. Trimming shortened V by 0 bases and J by 2 bases, and 13 bases separated the two germline ends. CDR3 protein: CASGLVISEGNTEAFF. The CDR3 DNA reads as TGTGCTAGTGGTTTGGTAATTTCGGAGGGAAACACTGAAGCTTTCTTT.

The rearrangement links TRBV5-1 to TRBJ1-6; a possible D gene is TRBD1 (6 bases). The CDR3 consists of 18 residues. The germline V gene encodes CDR1 SGHRS and CDR2 YFSETQ. V dropped 4 bases and J dropped 0 bases, with 17 bases sitting between them. This CDR3 is CASSPGTTPSSYNSPLHF. DNA of the CDR3: TGCGCCAGCAGCCCGGGGACAACCCCGAGCTCCTATAATTCACCCCTCCACTTT.